This TCR beta chain was found in a study of blood T cell repertoires in COVID-19. Study as a whole: The samples span acute and convalescent COVID-19 from the United States, Italy and Spain.

The CDR3 is 13 amino acids. CDR1 is LGHDT, CDR2 YNNKEL, per germline (reference sequence). V was cut by 0 bases and J by 6 bases, with 6 bases left in between. As handled by the study authors: By means of reference gene primer amplification, nucleated cell counts were estimated. The protocol was immunoSEQ multiplex PCR, while the TCRdb copy is restricted to in-frame clones and leaves out a portion. V and J calls plus clone size are reproduced from that table; the DNA served to infer D and trimming. The sample lists 150,000 to 200,000 clones, 85% to 95% occurring once. This TCR was recovered from a woman aged 45-65 years with acute or convalescent COVID-19. V gene TRBV3-1 (or the pseudogene TRBV3-2) combines with J gene TRBJ1-5; D not certain. Sequencing input: peripheral blood. CDR3 residues: CASSQDEAQPQHF. CDR3 nucleotide sequence: TGTGCCAGCAGCCAAGATGAGGCTCAGCCCCAGCATTTT.